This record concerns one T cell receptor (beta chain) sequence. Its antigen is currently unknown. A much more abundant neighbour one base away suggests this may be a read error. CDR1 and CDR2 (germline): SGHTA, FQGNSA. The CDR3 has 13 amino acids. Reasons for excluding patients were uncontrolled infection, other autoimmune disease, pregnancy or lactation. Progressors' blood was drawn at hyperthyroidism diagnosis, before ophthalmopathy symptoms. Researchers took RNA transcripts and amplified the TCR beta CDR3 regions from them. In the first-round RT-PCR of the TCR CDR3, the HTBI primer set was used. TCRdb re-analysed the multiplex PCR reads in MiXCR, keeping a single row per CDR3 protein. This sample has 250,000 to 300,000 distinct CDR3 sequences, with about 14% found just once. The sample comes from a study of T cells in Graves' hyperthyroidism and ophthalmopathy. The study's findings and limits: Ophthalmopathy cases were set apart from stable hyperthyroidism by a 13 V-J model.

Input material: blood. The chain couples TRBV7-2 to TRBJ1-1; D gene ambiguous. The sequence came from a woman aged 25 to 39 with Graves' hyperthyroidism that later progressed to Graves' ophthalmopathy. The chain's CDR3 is CASSSKVNTEALF. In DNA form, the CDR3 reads TGTGCCAGCAGCTCTAAGGTTAACACTGAAGCTCTCTTT.